Presented here are 30 T cell receptor beta chains from one specimen sequenced in a study of Ad26.COV2.S vaccination and SARS-CoV-2 variants. As for treatment: 19 received Ad26.COV2.S at low or high dose, single or two shots; roughly five received placebo; per-sample allocation not given. Samples came from day 63 after the first vaccine or placebo injection. Only in-frame clones appear in the TCRdb table, and some are missing; sequencing was by immunoSEQ multiplex PCR. The top ten clones hold about 2% of a sample with about 370,000 clones, around 89% of them seen once. Sequences were derived from peripheral blood, sampled in a trial of Ad26.COV2.S vaccine versus placebo. The receptors shown here come from a person aged 18-65 years who received the Ad26.COV2.S COVID-19 vaccine or a placebo.

The V and J genes are TRBV9 and TRBJ2-5; 10 bases are shared with TRBD2. Trimming at V came to 1 base and at J to 4 bases, leaving 4 bases not matched to a gene. Germline loops: CDR1 SGDLS, CDR2 YYNGEE. This CDR3 is 15 amino acids long. DNA of the CDR3: TGTGCCAGCAGCGTAACTAGCGGGACCATAGAGACCCAGTACTTC. Translated, it gives CASSVTSGTIETQYF.

The sample holds many counts of this clone. This chain links TRBV5-6 with TRBJ1-2, with D possibly being TRBD1 (6 bases). Germline V gene data show CDR1 as SGHDT and CDR2 as YYEEEE. This CDR3 spans 14 amino acids. Trimming removed 0 bases from V and 7 bases from J, with 13 bases in between. The CDR3 here is CASSLDAGDSGYTF. The CDR3 coding sequence is TGTGCCAGCAGCTTGGACGCAGGGGACTCTGGCTACACCTTC.

The J gene is TRBJ2-7, the V gene TRBV5-1, with a weak D call TRBD2 (5 bases). Between the trimmed V and J ends, which lost 6 bases and 5 bases, there was a span of 21 bases. Germline assignment: CDR1 SGHRS and CDR2 YFSETQ. CDR3 length: 15 residues. The CDR3 DNA reads as TGCGCCAGCAAACTACGTCGAGGGAGATTCGACGAGCAGTACTTC. Its protein product is CASKLRRGRFDEQYF.

The chain combines TRBV4-1 with TRBJ2-7; TRBD2 aligns across 8 bases. CDR1 and CDR2 from the germline V gene are MGHRA and YSYEKL. Trimming removed 3 bases from V and 2 bases from J; junction bases left unmatched: 6. The CDR3 is 15 residues long. For the CDR3, the DNA is TGCGCCAGCAGCCAGAGACTAGCGTCGACCTACGAGCAGTACTTC. Translation gives CASSQRLASTYEQYF.

The chain employs TRBV27 and TRBJ2-2; the D is unclear. V lost 5 bases and J lost 7, with 8 bases in between. CDR3 length: 12 amino acids. Germline CDR1 and CDR2: MNHEY and SMNVEV (reference sequence). Written as DNA, the CDR3 is TGTGCCAGCAGTACAACTCTCGGGGAGCTGTTTTTT. Amino acids: CASSTTLGELFF.

The V call is TRBV5-5, the J call TRBJ1-4, with D hard to call. Trimming removed 0 bases from V and 7 bases from J, with 1 base in between. This CDR3 spans 11 amino acids. Germline lookup yields CDR1 SGHKS and CDR2 YYEKEE (reference sequence). Written as DNA, the CDR3 is TGTGCCAGCAGCTTGGTTGAAAAACTGTTTTTT. Translating it yields CASSLVEKLFF.

The chain uses TRBV19 and TRBJ2-5; a possible D gene is TRBD2 (6 bases). Germline-derived CDR1 and CDR2 are LNHDA and SQIVND (reference sequence). With 6 bases removed from V and 4 bases from J, the gap between germline ends came to 15 bases. The CDR3 consists of 14 residues. CDR3 sequence (DNA): TGTGCCAGTAGCCTTGGCCAGGGAGGAGAGACCCAGTACTTC. The encoded protein is CASSLGQGGETQYF.

The chain carries TRBV6-5 and TRBJ2-5; D remains unclear. CDR3 length: 13 residues. Germline-derived CDR1 and CDR2 are MNHEY and SVGAGI. V dropped 4 bases and J dropped 4 bases, with 10 bases sitting between them. CDR3 nucleotides: TGTGCCAGCAGTTCGACCTTCGGAGAGACCCAGTACTTC. Translated, it gives CASSSTFGETQYF.

With regard to this clone: The identical CDR3 is also encoded by other nucleotide sequences in the sample. This sequence joins TRBV7-9 and TRBJ1-5; no reliable D call. Germline V gene sequence: CDR1 SEHNR, CDR2 FQNEAQ (reference sequence). Trimming shortened V by 8 bases and J by 0 bases, and 5 bases separated the two germline ends. CDR3 length: 12 amino acids. CDR3 sequence: CASSNSNQPQHF. The CDR3 coding sequence is TGTGCCAGCTCGAATAGCAATCAGCCCCAGCATTTT.

The chain employs TRBV5-6 and TRBJ2-5, with TRBD2 matching over 8 bases. The CDR3 has 13 amino acids. Germline values: CDR1 SGHDT, CDR2 YYEEEE. After removal of 2 bases from V and 5 bases from J, the junction contained 2 bases not matched to a gene. CDR3 in DNA: TGTGCCAGCAGCTTCCCTAGCGGGGAGACCCAGTACTTC. Protein product: CASSFPSGETQYF. The variable domain in full, completed from reference TRBV5-6 and TRBJ2-5, reads DAGVTQSPTHLIKTRGQQVTLRCSPKSGHDTVSWYQQALGQGPQFIFQYYEEEERQRGNFPDRFSGHQFPNYSSELNVNALLLGDSALYLCASSFPSGETQYFGPGTRLLVL.

The chain uses TRBV11-2 and TRBJ2-7, with D possibly TRBD1 on 6 matching bases. This CDR3 is 15 amino acids long. Trimming removed 5 bases from V and 3 bases from J, with 17 bases in between. The germline V gene has CDR1 SGHAT and CDR2 FQNNGV. The CDR3 bases are TGTGCCAGCAGCCTCCTTCAGGGGACAAGCTACGAGCAGTACTTC. Translating it yields CASSLLQGTSYEQYF.

This clone has just one count. V gene TRBV20-1 combines with J gene TRBJ2-7; D is unclear. V lost 7 bases, J lost 2 bases, and 9 bases lay in between. CDR3 length: 11 amino acids. The germline CDR1 and CDR2 sequences are DFQATT and SNEGSKA (reference sequence). DNA of the CDR3: TGCAGTGGAAGACCTGCCTACGAGCAGTACTTC. Translated, it gives CSGRPAYEQYF.

The V and J genes are TRBV12-2 and TRBJ1-5. TRBV12-2 is given as a pseudogene. The CDR3 is made up of 16 amino acids. The CDR3 sequence is CASRLDQLYSNQPQHF. The CDR3 DNA sequence: TGTGCAAGTCGCTTAGATCAGCTGTATAGCAATCAGCCCCAGCATTTT.

The V call is TRBV30, the J call TRBJ2-2; D unresolved. Germline lookup yields CDR1 GTSNPN and CDR2 SVGIG (reference sequence). CDR3 length: 14 amino acids. Trimming took 5 bases from V and 3 from J, leaving 13 bases between them. DNA for the CDR3: TGTGCCTGGGACCCCCTTATGTACACCGGGGAGCTGTTTTTT. It translates to CAWDPLMYTGELFF.

The chain recombines TRBV3-1 (or the pseudogene TRBV3-2) with TRBJ2-7; 11 bases fit TRBD1. With V trimmed by 4 bases and J by 7 bases, 6 bases remained unmatched. Germline loops: CDR1 LGHDT, CDR2 YNNKEL (reference sequence). The CDR3 totals 14 residues. The CDR3 DNA reads as TGTGCCAGCAGCCCCGGACAGGGGGCGGGGGAGCAGTACTTC. Amino acid sequence: CASSPGQGAGEQYF.

The J gene is TRBJ2-3, the V gene TRBV29-1; TRBD2 matches 8 bases. There are 13 residues in the CDR3. V shed 8 bases, J shed 6 bases, and the junction held 10 bases outside the gene matches. The germline gives CDR1 SQVTM, CDR2 ANQGSEA. This chain's CDR3 is CSFEAGVGDTQYF. CDR3 nucleotides: TGCAGCTTCGAAGCGGGAGTAGGGGATACGCAGTATTTT.

The rearrangement links TRBV7-9 to TRBJ1-2; D is perhaps TRBD1 (5 bases). Deletions cut 2 bases from V and 7 bases from J, with 11 bases between. The germline CDR1 and CDR2 sequences are SEHNR and FQNEAQ (reference sequence). The length of the CDR3 is 13 residues. CDR3 protein: CASSLSGALGYTF. For the CDR3, the DNA is TGTGCCAGCAGCTTATCTGGGGCGCTTGGCTACACCTTC.

The chain is built from TRBV28 and TRBJ2-7; tentatively, D is TRBD1 (5 bases). V lost 2 bases, J lost 2 bases, and 10 bases lay in between. This CDR3 spans 14 amino acids. The germline V gene has CDR1 MDHEN and CDR2 SYDVKM. CDR3 DNA: TGTGCCAGCAGTTTAGCCCAGGGCCCCTACGAGCAGTACTTC. The encoded protein is CASSLAQGPYEQYF.

A remark on this clone: Other DNA sequences in the sample encode the same CDR3. The CDR3 region is CASSYGETQYF. The CDR3 nucleotides are TGTGCCAGCAGTTACGGGGAGACCCAGTACTTC. The genes are TRBV6-5 and TRBJ2-5; D remains ambiguous. Germline V gene sequence: CDR1 MNHEY, CDR2 SVGAGI. The CDR3 is 11 amino acids. Trimming pared 2 bases from V and 5 bases from J, leaving 3 bases between.

This clone was found once. The gene calls are TRBV11-2 and TRBJ1-4, with D perhaps TRBD1 (6 bases). Trimming removed 4 bases at V and 8 bases at J, with 14 bases between. The CDR3 has 14 amino acids. Germline loops: CDR1 SGHAT, CDR2 FQNNGV. DNA for the CDR3: TGTGCCAGCAGCTCCCGACAGGTGGGCGAAAAACTGTTTTTT. Translated, it gives CASSSRQVGEKLFF. The complete variable domain, with remaining parts taken from reference TRBV11-2 and TRBJ1-4, reads EAGVAQSPRYKIIEKRQSVAFWCNPISGHATLYWYQQILGQGPKLLIQFQNNGVVDDSQLPKDRFSAERLKGVDSTLKIQPAKLEDSAVYLCASSSRQVGEKLFFGSGTQLSVL.

This clone appeared a few times. The J gene is TRBJ1-2, the V gene TRBV6-5; D possibly corresponds to TRBD1 (5 bases). V was cut by 6 bases and J by 8 bases, with 13 bases left in between. This CDR3 is 12 amino acids long. Germline V CDR1 and CDR2: MNHEY, SVGAGI. CDR3 DNA sequence: TGTGCCAGCAGAGGGACTTTTGGGGGCTACACCTTC. Protein sequence: CASRGTFGGYTF.

On this clone itself: The same CDR3 arises from other DNA sequences in this sample as well. J is TRBJ1-3 and V is TRBV12-3 or TRBV12-4; D is undetermined. This CDR3 comprises 12 residues. V was clipped by 3 bases and J by 4 bases, with 4 bases between them. CDR3 sequence reads: CASSLNGNTIYF. The CDR3 region has the DNA TGTGCCAGCAGTTTGAACGGAAACACCATATATTTT.

V usage is TRBV29-1 and J usage is TRBJ2-7; D is possibly TRBD1 (5 bases). The CDR3 is made up of 13 amino acids. Germline V CDR1 and CDR2: SQVTM, ANQGSEA. V lost 2 bases to trimming and J lost 4 bases, with 12 bases between them. Written as DNA, the CDR3 is TGCAGCGTTGAACTAGGGGCCCCTTACGAGCAGTACTTC. Translating gives CSVELGAPYEQYF.

V is TRBV5-1 and J is TRBJ2-5, with D maybe TRBD1 (6 bases). Germline CDR1 reads SGHRS; CDR2 reads YFSETQ. The CDR3 runs to 13 residues. V lost 2 bases and J lost 4, with 9 bases in between. The CDR3 nucleotides read TGCGCCAGCAGCTTTCCAGGGGCAGAGACCCAGTACTTC. This translates into CASSFPGAETQYF.

The rearrangement uses TRBV9 and TRBJ1-3, with D maybe TRBD1 (5 bases). Deletions cut 0 bases from V and 2 bases from J, with 9 bases between. Germline V CDR1 and CDR2: SGDLS, YYNGEE. This CDR3 contains 15 residues. The CDR3 here is CASSVEPGTGNTIYF. CDR3 bases: TGTGCCAGCAGCGTAGAGCCAGGGACTGGAAACACCATATATTTT.

The chain is built from TRBV25-1 and TRBJ2-2; 10 nucleotides line up with TRBD2. This CDR3 has 16 residues. V lost 4 bases, J lost 2 bases, and 4 bases stayed unmatched. Germline loops: CDR1 MGHDK, CDR2 SYGVNS. The CDR3 is CASSASGRGNTGELFF. The DNA of the CDR3 is TGTGCCAGCAGTGCAAGCGGGAGGGGTAACACCGGGGAGCTGTTTTTT.

As to this clone: The same CDR3 arises from other DNA sequences in this sample as well. The rearrangement links TRBV2 to TRBJ1-4; no definite D call. CDR1 SNHLY and CDR2 FYNNEI come from the germline V gene. The CDR3 is 12 residues long. Between the trimmed V and J ends, which lost 6 bases and 5 bases, there was a span of 7 bases. The CDR3 coding sequence is TGTGCCAGCAGGAGGGTGAATGAAAAACTGTTTTTT. Its translation is CASRRVNEKLFF.

V and J are TRBV7-9 and TRBJ1-2; D not resolved. Germline V gives CDR1 SEHNR, CDR2 FQNEAQ (reference sequence). The CDR3 is made up of 13 amino acids. With 0 bases removed from V and 5 bases from J, the gap between germline ends came to 7 bases. The CDR3 region is CASSLAGEYGYTF. CDR3 nucleotides: TGTGCCAGCAGCTTAGCCGGGGAATATGGCTACACCTTC. Variable domain in full (rest from reference TRBV7-9 and TRBJ1-2): DTGVSQNPRHKITKRGQNVTFRCDPISEHNRLYWYRQTLGQGPEFLTYFQNEAQLEKSRLLSDRFSAERPKGSFSTLEIQRTEQGDSAMYLCASSLAGEYGYTFGSGTRLTVV.

The chain combines TRBV19 with TRBJ2-1, with TRBD2 matching 8 bases. Germline CDR1 LNHDA, CDR2 SQIVND (reference sequence). The CDR3 is 18 residues long. V lost 3 bases and J lost 0; bases outside the gene matches: 10. The CDR3 reads CASSMFIAGRRSYNEQFF. The CDR3 bases are TGTGCCAGTAGTATGTTTATAGCGGGGCGACGCTCCTACAATGAGCAGTTCTTC.

The rearrangement uses TRBV6-2 or TRBV6-3 and TRBJ2-7, with TRBD2 identical over 11 bases. This CDR3 comprises 18 residues. The V gene end was trimmed by 2 bases and the J gene end by 6 bases; junction bases not matched to a gene: 15. CDR1 MNHEY and CDR2 SVGEGT come from the germline V gene. The CDR3 here is CASSYEGVLAGGPIEQYF. CDR3 DNA sequence: TGTGCCAGCAGTTACGAAGGAGTTCTAGCGGGAGGACCCATCGAGCAGTACTTC.